These 17 T cell receptor beta chains were all obtained from the same sample, sequenced in a study of T-cell memory formation after mild COVID-19. From the 5' RACE reads, TCRdb called clonotypes with MiXCR, one entry per CDR3 protein. The sample has under 650,000 distinct CDR3 sequences, about a sixth seen once. The sequenced material came from PBMCs or a T cell subset sorted from them (not recorded which). These receptors were taken from an adult woman who had mild COVID-19 (a few samples of this study predate the infection). Cell type and time point are not known.

This clonotype was counted between two and nine times. The V call is TRBV12-5, the J call TRBJ2-2; 7 nucleotides line up with TRBD1. Trimming at V came to 5 bases and at J to 1 base, leaving 4 bases not matched to a gene. Germline values: CDR1 LGHNT, CDR2 FRNRAP. This CDR3 has 15 amino acids. CDR3 amino acids: CASGLRQGNTGELFF. CDR3 coding DNA: TGTGCTAGTGGTCTTCGACAGGGGAACACCGGGGAGCTGTTTTTT.

This clonotype was found a few times. The V gene is TRBV20-1, the J gene TRBJ2-3; 9 bases agree with TRBD2. The CDR3 consists of 15 residues. V dropped 0 bases and J dropped 1; count of bases not matched to a gene: 2. Germline CDR1 DFQATT, CDR2 SNEGSKA (reference sequence). CDR3 amino acids: CSARDRTSGTDTQYF. The DNA of the CDR3 is TGCAGTGCTAGAGATCGGACTAGCGGCACAGATACGCAGTATTTT.

This clonotype appeared a few times. The rearrangement joins TRBV4-3 to TRBJ2-7; no clear D gene. The CDR3 length is 15 residues. Germline V gives CDR1 LGHNA, CDR2 YSLEER. V dropped 0 bases and J dropped 0 bases, with 9 bases sitting between them. The CDR3 region has the DNA TGCGCCAGCAGCCAAGATCATATCCTCTCCTACGAGCAGTACTTC. Encoded protein: CASSQDHILSYEQYF.

This clonotype was found a few times. The rearrangement joins TRBV11-2 to TRBJ2-1; 12 bases agree with TRBD2. This CDR3 comprises 16 residues. Germline V gene sequence: CDR1 SGHAT, CDR2 FQNNGV. The V and J ends lost 5 bases and 7 bases, in that order; junction bases with no gene match: 9. The CDR3 coding sequence is TGTGCCAGCAGCCTTAGGACTAGCGGGAACTTAAATGAGCAGTTCTTC. It codes for CASSLRTSGNLNEQFF. The full variable domain, its missing parts supplied by reference TRBV11-2 and TRBJ2-1, is EAGVAQSPRYKIIEKRQSVAFWCNPISGHATLYWYQQILGQGPKLLIQFQNNGVVDDSQLPKDRFSAERLKGVDSTLKIQPAKLEDSAVYLCASSLRTSGNLNEQFFGPGTRLTVL.

This clonotype was recorded a few times. The rearrangement joins TRBV20-1 to TRBJ2-3; 10 nucleotides match TRBD2. The CDR3 sequence is 15 residues long. The germline V gene encodes CDR1 DFQATT and CDR2 SNEGSKA (reference sequence). J was trimmed by 5 bases and V by 6 bases; bases with no gene match: 11. CDR3 sequence reads: CSARRTSGIGDTQYF. DNA for the CDR3: TGCAGTGCCCGACGAACTAGCGGGATCGGAGATACGCAGTATTTT.

This sequence joins TRBV9 and TRBJ1-1, with 12 bases that match TRBD1. Germline V CDR1 and CDR2: SGDLS, YYNGEE. The CDR3 is 15 amino acids. The junction had 2 bases not matched to a gene; V was cut back by 0 bases and J by 5 bases. In nucleotides, the CDR3 is TGTGCCAGCAGCGTAGGGGACAGGGGGCCTACTGAAGCTTTCTTT. Its protein product is CASSVGDRGPTEAFF.

This clonotype was counted only a few times. The chain carries TRBV27 and TRBJ1-5, with TRBD1 matching 8 bases. Germline V gene lookup returns CDR1 MNHEY and CDR2 SMNVEV (reference sequence). V shed 6 bases, J shed 2 bases, and the junction held 6 bases outside the gene matches. The CDR3 is 15 amino acids. The CDR3 region has the DNA TGTGCCAGCAGCTCCGACAGGGGAGGCAATCAGCCCCAGCATTTT. Protein: CASSSDRGGNQPQHF.

The V gene is TRBV11-1, the J gene TRBJ2-2; 11 bases are shared with TRBD2. With V trimmed by 5 bases and J by 3 bases, 5 bases remained unmatched. Germline V gene data show CDR1 as SGHAT and CDR2 as FQDESV (reference sequence). The CDR3 length is 16 residues. The CDR3 loop reads CASSLLAGEDTGELFF. CDR3 DNA: TGTGCCAGCAGCCTACTAGCGGGAGAAGACACCGGGGAGCTGTTTTTT.

V and J are TRBV5-6 and TRBJ2-7, with TRBD1 as a possible D gene (5 bases). CDR1 and CDR2 (germline): SGHDT, YYEEEE. Trimming pared 2 bases from V and 0 bases from J, leaving 9 bases between. This CDR3 is 14 amino acids long. The CDR3 spells CASSFWGHSYEQYF. The DNA for the CDR3 is TGTGCCAGCAGCTTTTGGGGCCACTCCTACGAGCAGTACTTC.

This clonotype was found a few times. The J gene is TRBJ2-1, the V gene TRBV7-9, with 9 bases identical to TRBD2. J was trimmed by 5 bases and V by 3 bases; bases with no gene match: 5. The CDR3 consists of 15 residues. CDR1 is SEHNR, CDR2 FQNEAQ, per germline (reference sequence). The CDR3 DNA sequence: TGTGCCAGCAGCTTGTTAGCGGGAGTAGACAATGAGCAGTTCTTC. Translating gives CASSLLAGVDNEQFF.

V usage is TRBV7-9 and J usage is TRBJ2-1; unclear D gene. The CDR3 is 13 amino acids. Trimming took off 3 bases at V and 9 bases at J, with 12 bases between the two ends. The germline V gene encodes CDR1 SEHNR and CDR2 FQNEAQ (reference sequence). CDR3 coding DNA: TGTGCCAGCAGCTTCGCCGCGTTCACTGAGCAGTTCTTC. As protein: CASSFAAFTEQFF.

Of note for this clonotype: Given a much more abundant clone one base away, this may be a read error. The chain recombines TRBV7-9 with TRBJ1-2, with TRBD1 identical over 7 bases. Germline V gene lookup returns CDR1 SEHNR and CDR2 FQNEAQ (reference sequence). This CDR3 is 13 amino acids long. The CDR3 coding sequence is TGTGCCAGCAGCTTACCGGGACAGCCTTACTACCCCTTC. The encoded protein is CASSLPGQPYYPF.

This clonotype was found many times. The CDR3 region is CASSFLPFDNEQFF. CDR3 in DNA: TGCGCCAGCAGCTTTCTGCCCTTCGACAATGAGCAGTTCTTC. V is TRBV5-1 and J is TRBJ2-1, with D unclear. V lost 2 bases to trimming and J lost 5 bases, with 11 bases between them. The germline CDR1 and CDR2 sequences are SGHRS and YFSETQ. The length of the CDR3 is 14 residues.

J is TRBJ1-3 and V is TRBV12-3 or TRBV12-4, with TRBD1 as a possible D gene (6 bases). CDR3 size: 15 residues. V shed 0 bases and J shed 4 bases, with 10 bases lying between them. DNA for the CDR3: TGTGCCAGCAGTTTAGCGCCAGGGGCCGGAAACACCATATATTTT. Encoded protein: CASSLAPGAGNTIYF.

This chain joins TRBV20-1 and TRBJ2-4; 9 bases agree with TRBD2. V lost 0 bases, J lost 7 bases, and 16 bases stayed unmatched. There are 18 residues in the CDR3. Germline assignment: CDR1 DFQATT and CDR2 SNEGSKA (reference sequence). The DNA for the CDR3 is TGCAGTGCTAGAGAAGTGTTGGGATCGTCTAGCGGGGAGAACATTCAGTACTTC. Protein: CSAREVLGSSSGENIQYF.

In this sample, this clonotype turned up a few times. The chain carries TRBV5-1 and TRBJ2-3, with 7 bases that match TRBD2. The length of the CDR3 is 15 residues. The V gene end was trimmed by 4 bases and the J gene end by 3 bases; junction bases not matched to a gene: 8. The germline CDR1 and CDR2 sequences are SGHRS and YFSETQ. CDR3 in amino acids: CASSPDGGRTDTQYF. The CDR3, as DNA: TGCGCCAGCAGCCCGGACGGGGGGAGGACAGATACGCAGTATTTT.

This clonotype was seen a few times. The genes are TRBV29-1 and TRBJ2-7, with D possibly matching TRBD2 (5 bases). The CDR3 extends over 13 amino acids. The V gene lost 5 bases and the J gene lost 2 bases, with 13 bases spanning the gap. From germline, CDR1 is SQVTM and CDR2 ANQGSEA. CDR3 sequence (DNA): TGCAGCGTTATTATTAGCGAAACCTACGAGCAGTACTTC. The encoded protein is CSVIISETYEQYF.